Described below is a single T cell receptor beta chain sequence and its context. This clonotype has just a few counts. Its antigen is currently not known. No qualities accompany the bases; no much larger clone lies one base away. The source of the sample is a study of response to subunit inactivated influenza vaccine (dated by TCRdb to the late 2010s). Broadly, across the study: Deep quantitative profiling of the T cell receptor repertoire was used in the study to follow responses to a trivalent subunit inactivated influenza vaccine.

Overall study results and their limits: The authors suggested that each seasonal influenza vaccination may recruit only a limited number of new T cells.

The library was built by means of RT-PCR. Sequenced using an Illumina HiSeq 2500. TCRdb reanalyzed the raw reads on its own, using fastp at Q25 for trimming and MiXCR for clone calling, and kept in-frame beta chains. Each record represents a unique CDR3 protein, reported with the most common genes and DNA among its rows. The sample data list roughly 700,000 distinct CDR3 sequences, and about 15% of these were observed just once. The ten largest account for around 6.5% of the sample. Including the terminal cysteine and phenylalanine, the CDR3 comprises 17 residues. Of the read, only the CDR3 DNA is kept; its 51 bases are in frame from base 1. Trimming takes 6 bases off V and 2 bases off J; junction bases not matched to a gene: 9.

This TCR was sampled from a man aged 50-59 years who received an inactivated influenza vaccine. Donor details come from another sample of the same person, matched by shared clones. The chain was built from TRBV12-3 or TRBV12-4 and TRBJ1-3, with 11 junctional bases fitting TRBD1. Sequenced here: PBMCs from blood, sampled roughly 15 days before vaccination. The nucleotide sequence is given as TGTGCCAGCAGACCGCTAGCGGGACAGGGGGCTGGAAACACCATATATTTT. This codes for CASRPLAGQGAGNTIYF.